These 26 T cell receptor beta chains were all obtained from the same sample, sequenced in a study of shared clonotypes between healthy human individuals. TCRdb keeps only in-frame clones here, not all; method: immunoSEQ multiplex PCR. The sample holds hundreds of thousands of clones; around 79% are singletons and the top ten take less than 15%. Sequenced: PBMCs. Receptors originate from a woman aged 40 to 55 in good health. Some clones in this sample may be carry-over from other donors' samples.

This clone was observed a few times. This chain connects TRBV2 to TRBJ1-3; TRBD1 is a possible D gene (5 bases). This CDR3 contains 14 residues. Trimming pared 6 bases from V and 9 bases from J, leaving 18 bases between. Germline lookup yields CDR1 SNHLY and CDR2 FYNNEI. Written as DNA, the CDR3 is TGTGCCAGCAGCCCCGGGCCCTCACAGGCCACCATATATTTT. Translating it yields CASSPGPSQATIYF.

This rearrangement joins TRBV7-9 to TRBJ2-2; TRBD2 matches 10 bases. The CDR3 covers 18 residues. V shed 8 bases and J 5 bases; nucleotides not matched to a gene: 17. The V gene's germline CDR1 is SEHNR and CDR2 FQNEAQ (reference sequence). The DNA of the CDR3 is TGTGCCAGCCTACCGAGGCGGCTAGCGGGAGATCGGACCGGGGAGCTGTTTTTT. Translated, it gives CASLPRRLAGDRTGELFF.

The chain couples TRBV28 to TRBJ2-7, with 10 bases identical to TRBD2. The CDR3 is 14 residues long. In germline, CDR1 is MDHEN, CDR2 SYDVKM. The junction had 5 bases not matched to a gene; V was cut back by 7 bases and J by 2 bases. CDR3 sequence reads: CASTPAGGTYEQYF. DNA for the CDR3: TGTGCCAGCACTCCAGCGGGGGGGACCTACGAGCAGTACTTC.

To note about this clone: One end of the junction fails to match germline, which may point to a read error. The chain has TRBV7-2 and TRBJ2-1, with TRBD2 matching 10 bases. Germline loops: CDR1 SGHTA, CDR2 FQGNSA. This CDR3 has 15 amino acids. DNA of the CDR3: TGTGCCAGCAGCCTAGCGGGAGTGATCTACAATGAGCAGTTCTTC. Amino acid sequence: CASSLAGVIYNEQFF.

The rearrangement links TRBV5-4 to TRBJ2-7; 11 nucleotides align to TRBD1. The germline gives CDR1 SGHNT, CDR2 YYREEE (reference sequence). The CDR3 sequence is 15 residues long. V was pared by 3 bases and J by 2 bases, with 4 bases of the junction left unmatched. The CDR3 protein is CASSSRTGGAYEQYF. The CDR3 nucleotides read TGTGCCAGCAGCTCCCGGACAGGGGGCGCCTACGAGCAGTACTTC.

This chain links TRBV28 with TRBJ1-2, with 8 bases matching TRBD1. The CDR3 is made up of 14 amino acids. The V segment lost 6 bases and the J segment 8 bases; nucleotides outside the gene matches: 11. In germline, CDR1 is MDHEN, CDR2 SYDVKM. This CDR3 is CASSPTGEASGYTF. Written as DNA, the CDR3 is TGTGCCAGCAGCCCGACAGGGGAGGCGAGCGGCTACACCTTC.

The genes are TRBV4-3 and TRBJ1-2; maybe TRBD1 (5 bases). This CDR3 is built from 15 residues. CDR1 and CDR2 (germline): LGHNA, YSLEER. Trimming cost V 1 base and J 7 bases, with 16 bases left between them. This CDR3 reads CASSQVFGRVLGYTF. CDR3 nucleotides: TGCGCCAGCAGCCAAGTATTCGGCAGGGTGCTTGGCTACACCTTC.

This sequence joins TRBV28 and TRBJ1-1; a possible D gene is TRBD1 (5 bases). The CDR3 totals 15 residues. Trimming removed 2 bases from V and 6 bases from J, with 16 bases in between. CDR1 and CDR2 from the germline V gene are MDHEN and SYDVKM. The CDR3 sequence: CASSLPGQGGPEAFF. CDR3 DNA sequence: TGTGCCAGCAGTTTACCGGGGCAGGGAGGTCCTGAAGCTTTCTTT.

This sequence joins TRBV5-6 and TRBJ2-7; 12 positions match TRBD2. The J segment lost 4 bases and the V segment lost 0 bases, leaving 8 bases of the junction unmatched. The CDR3 loop spans 17 amino acids. Germline CDR1 is SGHDT and CDR2 is YYEEEE. CDR3: CASSLALRLAGGYEQYF. CDR3 bases: TGTGCCAGCAGCTTGGCCTTGAGGCTAGCGGGAGGGTACGAGCAGTACTTC. Full variable domain (outside the CDR3, taken from reference TRBV5-6 and TRBJ2-7): DAGVTQSPTHLIKTRGQQVTLRCSPKSGHDTVSWYQQALGQGPQFIFQYYEEEERQRGNFPDRFSGHQFPNYSSELNVNALLLGDSALYLCASSLALRLAGGYEQYFGPGTRLTVT.

The chain recombines TRBV7-2 with TRBJ2-7, with TRBD2 identical over 9 bases. CDR1 is SGHTA, CDR2 FQGNSA, per germline. V trimming: 5 bases; J trimming: 0 bases; junction bases outside the gene matches: 5. The CDR3 has 15 amino acids. CDR3 protein: CASSPTSGSSYEQYF. The DNA of the CDR3 is TGTGCCAGCAGCCCGACTAGCGGAAGCTCCTACGAGCAGTACTTC.

This clone came up a few times. The chain recombines TRBV28 with TRBJ1-4, with D perhaps matching TRBD1 (6 bases). Looked up from germline, CDR1 is MDHEN and CDR2 is SYDVKM. The CDR3 covers 14 residues. V lost 6 bases to trimming and J lost 2 bases, with 10 bases between them. CDR3 residues: CASREGGTNEKLFF. The CDR3 region has the DNA TGTGCCAGCAGAGAGGGGGGGACTAATGAAAAACTGTTTTTT.

The chain uses TRBV7-2 and TRBJ2-1; perhaps TRBD1 as D (5 bases). The CDR3 covers 14 residues. The germline V gene encodes CDR1 SGHTA and CDR2 FQGNSA. V lost 1 base and J 3 bases, leaving 7 bases between the germline ends. In nucleotides, the CDR3 is TGTGCCAGCAGCTTAGGAACAGGCTACAATGAGCAGTTCTTC. Protein sequence: CASSLGTGYNEQFF.

V usage is TRBV28 and J usage is TRBJ2-7; 10 positions match TRBD1. The CDR3 spans 16 residues. V was pared by 7 bases and J by 0 bases, with 9 bases of the junction left unmatched. CDR1 is MDHEN and CDR2 is SYDVKM in the germline V gene. This chain's CDR3 is CASNNLGTGVSYEQYF. CDR3 nucleotides: TGTGCCAGCAACAATCTTGGGACAGGGGTCTCCTACGAGCAGTACTTC.

This chain connects TRBV7-8 to TRBJ2-1; 14 bases fit TRBD2. The CDR3 spans 21 residues. The ends lost 5 bases at V and 5 bases at J; junction bases unmatched: 20. The germline V gene has CDR1 SGHVS and CDR2 FQNEAQ. The CDR3 loop is CASSIRGLAGASKREHNEQFF. The DNA for the CDR3 is TGTGCCAGCAGCATTAGGGGACTAGCGGGAGCAAGCAAGCGCGAGCACAATGAGCAGTTCTTC.

The chain uses TRBV11-1 and TRBJ2-7; TRBD2 might be the D (5 bases). Germline lookup yields CDR1 SGHAT and CDR2 FQDESV (reference sequence). This CDR3 has 16 amino acids. Trimming shortened V by 3 bases and J by 3 bases, and 18 bases separated the two germline ends. The CDR3 region has the DNA TGTGCCAGCAGCTTCTTCCGGGAACCACATTTCTACGAGCAGTACTTC. Its translation is CASSFFREPHFYEQYF.

V and J are TRBV23-1 and TRBJ2-7; D remains ambiguous. TRBV23-1 is recorded as an ORF, its role being uncertain. The V end lost 6 bases, the J end lost 3 bases, and 6 bases lay between the germline ends. The CDR3 has 11 amino acids. The CDR3 coding sequence is TGCGCCAGCAGCCCTCTCTACGAGCAGTACTTC. Translation: CASSPLYEQYF.

This clone was counted a few times. The chain recombines TRBV5-1 with TRBJ2-3; D gene uncertain. This CDR3 comprises 15 residues. Between the trimmed V and J ends, which lost 0 bases and 2 bases, there was a span of 10 bases. Germline CDR1 and CDR2: SGHRS and YFSETQ. The CDR3 DNA sequence: TGCGCCAGCAGCTTGGACTCTCCGGACACAGATACGCAGTATTTT. It yields the protein CASSLDSPDTDTQYF. Variable domain in full (rest from reference TRBV5-1 and TRBJ2-3): KAGVTQTPRYLIKTRGQQVTLSCSPISGHRSVSWYQQTPGQGLQFLFEYFSETQRNKGNFPGRFSGRQFSNSRSEMNVSTLELGDSALYLCASSLDSPDTDTQYFGPGTRLTVL.

Ten or more counts support this clone. This rearrangement joins TRBV2 to TRBJ2-5; the match to TRBD2 covers 8 bases. The germline CDR1 and CDR2 sequences are SNHLY and FYNNEI. Trimming removed 2 bases from V and 1 base from J; junction bases left unmatched: 9. The CDR3 spans 17 residues. CDR3 nucleotide sequence: TGTGCCAGCAGTGAATGGGGGCCAGCGGGAGCCCAAGAGACCCAGTACTTC. Amino acid sequence: CASSEWGPAGAQETQYF.

On this clone: A far larger clone is off by one base, so a read error is likely. Other DNA sequences in the sample encode the same CDR3. This chain joins TRBV5-3 and TRBJ2-7, with D perhaps TRBD2 (6 bases). TRBV5-3 qualifies as an ORF whose function is uncertain. There are 16 residues in the CDR3. V lost 4 bases and J lost 0, with 17 bases in between. Here the CDR3 DNA reads TGTGCCAGAAGCCGGGGACTGGCGGTGCCCTCCTACGAGCAGTACTTC. This codes for CARSRGLAVPSYEQYF.

This rearrangement joins TRBV15 to TRBJ2-3; maybe TRBD2 (6 bases). Trimming stripped 3 bases from V and 0 bases from J, with 10 bases between. The CDR3 contains 15 residues. Germline CDR1 reads LNHNV; CDR2 reads YYDKDF (reference sequence). The CDR3 is CATSRDGGSTDTQYF. CDR3 DNA: TGTGCCACCAGCAGGGACGGGGGTAGCACAGATACGCAGTATTTT.

This chain connects TRBV5-1 to TRBJ2-2; 8 positions match TRBD1. The J segment lost 4 bases and the V segment lost 4 bases, leaving 18 bases of the junction unmatched. Looked up from germline, CDR1 is SGHRS and CDR2 is YFSETQ. This CDR3 comprises 19 residues. This CDR3 is CASSGTGTGLSFSTGELFF. DNA for the CDR3: TGCGCCAGCAGCGGGACCGGGACAGGTCTATCTTTTAGCACCGGGGAGCTGTTTTTT.

The chain uses TRBV2 and TRBJ2-3, with D hard to call. CDR1 and CDR2 (germline): SNHLY, FYNNEI. V was pared by 5 bases and J by 2 bases, with 2 bases between. The CDR3 loop spans 11 amino acids. The CDR3 here is CASSSTDTQYF. The DNA of the CDR3 is TGTGCCAGCAGTTCCACAGATACGCAGTATTTT.

This rearrangement joins TRBV5-4 to TRBJ2-5; TRBD2 agrees at 10 bases. Germline V gene sequence: CDR1 SGHNT, CDR2 YYREEE (reference sequence). V trimming: 4 bases; J trimming: 4 bases; junction bases outside the gene matches: 7. The CDR3 runs 15 residues. The DNA for the CDR3 is TGTGCCAGCAGCACTCGGACTAGCGGTAGAGAGACCCAGTACTTC. Translation: CASSTRTSGRETQYF.

The J gene is TRBJ2-7, the V gene TRBV28; 8 bases are a match to TRBD1. The germline CDR1 and CDR2 sequences are MDHEN and SYDVKM. CDR3 length: 14 residues. With V trimmed by 6 bases and J by 2 bases, 6 bases remained unmatched. The CDR3 sequence is CASSLTGEAYEQYF. CDR3 bases: TGTGCCAGCAGCCTGACAGGGGAGGCCTACGAGCAGTACTTC. Together with reference TRBV28 and TRBJ2-7, the CDR3 gives the full variable domain: DVKVTQSSRYLVKRTGEKVFLECVQDMDHENMFWYRQDPGLGLRLIYFSYDVKMKEKGDIPEGYSVSREKKERFSLILESASTNQTSMYLCASSLTGEAYEQYFGPGTRLTVT.

The chain joins TRBV5-1 to TRBJ2-7; D may correspond to TRBD1 or TRBD2 (5 bases each). Looked up from germline, CDR1 is SGHRS and CDR2 is YFSETQ. The V and J ends lost 0 bases and 2 bases respectively, with 18 bases between them. The CDR3 is made up of 17 amino acids. CDR3 nucleotide sequence: TGCGCCAGCAGCTTGGCCCCTGGGACCCGGGCGGCCTACGAGCAGTACTTC. The encoded protein is CASSLAPGTRAAYEQYF.

The chain uses TRBV15 and TRBJ1-4; 7 bases align to TRBD1. The J segment lost 4 bases and the V segment lost 3 bases, leaving 2 bases of the junction unmatched. The CDR3 sequence is 14 residues long. Per germline, CDR1 LNHNV and CDR2 YYDKDF (reference sequence). CDR3 in amino acids: CATSRGQLNEKLFF. The CDR3 DNA sequence: TGTGCCACCAGCAGGGGACAGCTTAATGAAAAACTGTTTTTT.